This entry lists 18 T cell receptor beta chains sequenced from one sample in a study of neoadjuvant anti-PD-1 for oral cavity cancer (dated by TCRdb to the early 2020s). The receptor library was made with the immunoSEQ multiplex PCR assay. The immuneACCESS repertoire file appears here via TCRdb, limited to in-frame rearrangements. These files lack a portion of the clones; in checked studies, under half of the deficit traces to unresolved V genes, and the cause of the others is not known. The sample table contains 8,000 or so clones; only one count was recorded for around 70% of them. The leading ten clones occupy less than 3% of the sample. Explained via the paper, the time point label denotes: after neoadjuvant nivolumab, at surgical resection. The input for sequencing was PBMCs, taken after nivolumab (anti-PD-1) treatment. The receptors come from a person between 40 and 85 years old with oral cavity squamous cell carcinoma.

The chain joins TRBV5-1 to TRBJ2-3; TRBD2 agrees at 12 bases. Germline lookup yields CDR1 SGHRS and CDR2 YFSETQ. Trimming at V came to 4 bases and at J to 4 bases, leaving 10 bases not matched to a gene. The CDR3 sequence is 17 residues long. CDR3 amino acids: CASSTRLAGEVADTQYF. CDR3 DNA sequence: TGCGCCAGCAGCACAAGACTAGCGGGGGAGGTTGCAGATACGCAGTATTTT.

The chain recombines TRBV27 with TRBJ1-2; TRBD1 aligns across 9 bases. CDR3 size: 12 residues. Germline CDR1 and CDR2: MNHEY and SMNVEV (reference sequence). V lost 6 bases, J lost 6 bases, and 2 bases stayed unmatched. DNA for the CDR3: TGTGCCAGCAGCCGGACAGGGGATGGCTACACCTTC. It specifies CASSRTGDGYTF.

The chain recombines TRBV6-5 with TRBJ1-4; a possible D gene is TRBD1 (6 bases). Germline values: CDR1 MNHEY, CDR2 SVGAGI. V lost 4 bases and J lost 7, with 19 bases in between. The CDR3 sequence is 16 residues long. The CDR3 is CASSLNRVGLGEKLFF. The CDR3 nucleotides are TGTGCCAGCAGTTTAAACAGGGTGGGCTTGGGTGAAAAACTGTTTTTT.

The gene calls are TRBV6-6 and TRBJ2-5; D is unclear. Germline loops: CDR1 MNHNY, CDR2 SVGAGI (reference sequence). With 8 bases removed from V and 5 bases from J, the gap between germline ends came to 9 bases. This CDR3 region has 11 residues. CDR3 sequence reads: CASLMRETQYF. The CDR3 DNA sequence: TGTGCCAGCTTAATGCGGGAGACCCAGTACTTC.

This clone was observed a single time. The DNA for the CDR3 is TGTGCCAGTATGATCAGGGCTGGGGCCAACGTCCTGACTTTC. This sequence encodes CASMIRAGANVLTF. This rearrangement joins TRBV19 to TRBJ2-6; D is perhaps TRBD1 (5 bases). This CDR3 contains 14 residues. V lost 7 bases and J lost 2, with 9 bases in between. CDR1 and CDR2 (germline): LNHDA, SQIVND (reference sequence).

This rearrangement joins TRBV28 to TRBJ1-6, with D possibly matching TRBD1 (5 bases). From germline, CDR1 is MDHEN and CDR2 SYDVKM. CDR3 length: 16 residues. With 3 bases removed from V and 1 base from J, the gap between germline ends came to 10 bases. The CDR3 loop reads CASSFSGQSYNSPLHF. In DNA, the CDR3 is TGTGCCAGCAGTTTCTCGGGGCAATCCTATAATTCACCCCTCCACTTT.

The rearrangement links TRBV27 to TRBJ1-6; D remains unclear. V was clipped by 1 base and J by 6 bases, with 13 bases between them. The CDR3 runs 16 residues. The germline gives CDR1 MNHEY, CDR2 SMNVEV (reference sequence). As DNA, the CDR3 is TGTGCCAGCAGTTTATTTACTCCCACCCTTAATTCACCCCTCCACTTT. Protein: CASSLFTPTLNSPLHF.

This sequence joins TRBV5-1 and TRBJ2-7; 7 nucleotides agree with TRBD2. The CDR3 is 15 residues long. Germline CDR1 and CDR2: SGHRS and YFSETQ. The V gene end was trimmed by 0 bases and the J gene end by 5 bases; junction bases not matched to a gene: 8. CDR3 nucleotides: TGCGCCAGCAGCTTGGAGGACCCTGGGGGGGACGAGCAGTACTTC. Translation gives CASSLEDPGGDEQYF.

The chain has TRBV2 and TRBJ1-1; D unclear. Germline CDR1 SNHLY, CDR2 FYNNEI. V was pared by 2 bases and J by 3 bases, with 19 bases between. The CDR3 spans 17 residues. The CDR3 sequence: CASSEYGVVSRHTEAFF. For the CDR3, the DNA is TGTGCCAGCAGTGAATATGGGGTGGTGAGTAGGCACACTGAAGCTTTCTTT.

The V and J genes are TRBV2 and TRBJ1-4; D not resolved. The V end lost 6 bases, the J end lost 7 bases, and 18 bases lay between the germline ends. Germline V gene sequence: CDR1 SNHLY, CDR2 FYNNEI. The CDR3 has 15 residues. This CDR3 is CASSSSSRGSEKLFF. The DNA of the CDR3 is TGTGCCAGCAGCTCTTCCTCCCGAGGGAGTGAAAAACTGTTTTTT. The full variable domain, rest sourced from reference TRBV2 and TRBJ1-4, is EPEVTQTPSHQVTQMGQEVILRCVPISNHLYFYWYRQILGQKVEFLVSFYNNEISEKSEIFDDQFSVERPDGSNFTLKIRSTKLEDSAMYFCASSSSSRGSEKLFFGSGTQLSVL.

V gene TRBV11-3 combines with J gene TRBJ2-1; TRBD1 agrees at 8 bases. The J segment lost 4 bases and the V segment lost 5 bases, leaving 7 bases of the junction unmatched. The germline CDR1 and CDR2 sequences are SGHNT and YENEEA. The CDR3 runs 15 residues. The CDR3 region is CASSLRTGRYNEQFF. The CDR3 DNA follows: TGTGCCAGCAGCCTGAGGACAGGGCGGTACAATGAGCAGTTCTTC.

The gene calls are TRBV7-2 and TRBJ2-1; D not resolved. V dropped 1 base and J dropped 6 bases, with 7 bases sitting between them. Germline CDR1 reads SGHTA; CDR2 reads FQGNSA. The CDR3 is 13 residues long. This chain's CDR3 is CASSLDFPNEQFF. As DNA, the CDR3 is TGTGCCAGCAGCTTAGATTTCCCCAATGAGCAGTTCTTC. The whole variable domain, remainder taken from reference TRBV7-2 and TRBJ2-1, is GAGVSQSPSNKVTEKGKDVELRCDPISGHTALYWYRQSLGQGLEFLIYFQGNSAPDKSGLPSDRFSAERTGGSVSTLTIQRTQQEDSAVYLCASSLDFPNEQFFGPGTRLTVL.

This chain links TRBV7-2 with TRBJ2-2; 10 nucleotides line up with TRBD1. This CDR3 region has 18 residues. The V gene end was trimmed by 2 bases and the J gene end by 4 bases; junction bases not matched to a gene: 10. CDR1 and CDR2 (germline): SGHTA, FQGNSA. CDR3 region: CASSLTIPGTGVTGELFF. The CDR3 nucleotides read TGTGCCAGCAGCTTAACTATCCCCGGGACAGGGGTCACCGGGGAGCTGTTTTTT. Supplemented by reference TRBV7-2 and TRBJ2-2, the full variable domain reads GAGVSQSPSNKVTEKGKDVELRCDPISGHTALYWYRQSLGQGLEFLIYFQGNSAPDKSGLPSDRFSAERTGGSVSTLTIQRTQQEDSAVYLCASSLTIPGTGVTGELFFGEGSRLTVL.

The V and J genes are TRBV2 and TRBJ1-2; D is undetermined. Per the germline V gene, CDR1 is SNHLY and CDR2 is FYNNEI. CDR3 length: 13 residues. V shed 4 bases and J shed 6 bases, with 12 bases lying between them. CDR3 protein: CASSVGRSNGYTF. CDR3 sequence (DNA): TGTGCCAGCAGTGTCGGGCGTTCGAATGGCTACACCTTC.

The genes are TRBV2 and TRBJ2-3, with a possible D match to TRBD1 (6 bases). Germline V gene sequence: CDR1 SNHLY, CDR2 FYNNEI. The CDR3 runs to 13 residues. Trimming stripped 5 bases from V and 3 bases from J, with 9 bases between. The CDR3 region has the DNA TGTGCCAGCAGTTTTCAGGGGACAGATACGCAGTATTTT. This translates into CASSFQGTDTQYF.

The chain uses TRBV2 and TRBJ1-3, with TRBD1 identical over 8 bases. Germline CDR1 and CDR2: SNHLY and FYNNEI. This CDR3 comprises 15 residues. With V trimmed by 3 bases and J by 10 bases, 11 bases remained unmatched. The CDR3 is CASSDTRDRPDTIYF. In DNA, the CDR3 is TGTGCCAGCAGTGACACCCGGGACAGGCCAGATACCATATATTTT.

The chain links TRBV9 to TRBJ2-6, with TRBD2 identical over 7 bases. The germline gives CDR1 SGDLS, CDR2 YYNGEE. The CDR3 totals 16 residues. The J segment lost 6 bases and the V segment lost 0 bases, leaving 6 bases of the junction unmatched. The CDR3 DNA sequence: TGTGCCAGCAGCGTAGGGGGAGGGTATGAGGCCAACGTCCTGACTTTC. Its translation: CASSVGGGYEANVLTF.

The table lists this clone with a few counts. V usage is TRBV19 and J usage is TRBJ2-7; D unclear. This CDR3 spans 15 amino acids. The germline V gene encodes CDR1 LNHDA and CDR2 SQIVND (reference sequence). Deletions cut 4 bases from V and 5 bases from J, with 18 bases between. The DNA for the CDR3 is TGTGCCAGTAGTACCGGACCGTTCTCCGGCCACGAGCAGTACTTC. It yields the protein CASSTGPFSGHEQYF.